Listed below are T cell receptor beta chains from one sample, sequenced in a study of shared clonotypes between healthy human individuals. Method: immunoSEQ multiplex PCR; TCRdb's copy keeps in-frame clones and lacks some. The sample has roughly 500,000 clones, about 96% seen once. Sample: naive CD4+ T cells sorted from blood. All receptors derive from a woman aged 25 to 39 in good health. Each CDR3 is given with its conserved first and last residue. D genes are given only for firm matches. For some rows the clone size is stated as once, few or many, or as a class when expanded; others skip it.

V gene: TRBV7-7
J gene: TRBJ2-3
D gene: .
clone size: .
CDR3 DNA: TGTGCCAGCAGCTTAGCGGAATCAGATACGCAGTATTTT
CDR3 protein: CASSLAESDTQYF

V gene: TRBV10-3
J gene: TRBJ1-1
D gene: .
clone size: .
CDR3 DNA: TGTGCCATCAGTGAGTCGTTCAGGTTTGAAGCTTTCTTT
CDR3 protein: CAISESFRFEAFF

V gene: TRBV30
J gene: TRBJ2-7
D gene: TRBD2
clone size: .
CDR3 DNA: TGTGCCTGGAGTGGACTAGCGGGTTCCTACGAGCAGTACTTC
CDR3 protein: CAWSGLAGSYEQYF

V gene: TRBV7-6
J gene: TRBJ2-5
D gene: TRBD2
clone size: .
CDR3 DNA: TGTGCCAGCAGCGCCAACTCCGGGACTAACCAAGAGACCCAGTACTTC
CDR3 protein: CASSANSGTNQETQYF

V gene: TRBV11-2
J gene: TRBJ2-1
D gene: TRBD1
clone size: .
CDR3 DNA: TGTGCCAGCAGCTCCCGTTTCCGGGACAGGGGGGACAATGAGCAGTTCTTC
CDR3 protein: CASSSRFRDRGDNEQFF

V gene: TRBV27
J gene: TRBJ2-1
D gene: TRBD2
clone size: .
CDR3 DNA: TGTGCCACCCAAGGACTAGCGGGAGGACACAATGAGCAGTTCTTC
CDR3 protein: CATQGLAGGHNEQFF

V gene: TRBV6-6
J gene: TRBJ2-5
D gene: .
clone size: .
CDR3 DNA: TGTGCCAGCAGCCCTCAAGAGCAGAACGGAGAGACCCAGTACTTC
CDR3 protein: CASSPQEQNGETQYF

V gene: TRBV27
J gene: TRBJ1-6
D gene: .
clone size: once
CDR3 DNA: TGTGCCAGCAGTTTATCCCCAAATTCACCCCTCCACTTT
CDR3 protein: CASSLSPNSPLHF

V gene: TRBV25-1
J gene: TRBJ2-5
D gene: TRBD2
clone size: .
CDR3 DNA: TGTGCCAGCAGTGAATACGGACTAGCAAACTTC
CDR3 protein: CASSEYGLANF

V gene: TRBV5-6
J gene: TRBJ2-3
D gene: .
clone size: .
CDR3 DNA: TGTGCCAGCACCCCCGGAACAGATACCTCTGGCACAGATACGCAGTATTTT
CDR3 protein: CASTPGTDTSGTDTQYF

V gene: TRBV6-1
J gene: TRBJ1-4
D gene: TRBD1
clone size: .
CDR3 DNA: TGTGCCAGCAGTGAGGGACAGGGAGTTGGAAAACTGTTTTTT
CDR3 protein: CASSEGQGVGKLFF

V gene: TRBV7-9
J gene: TRBJ2-7
D gene: .
clone size: .
CDR3 DNA: TGTGCCAGCAGTATTGGACAGCGCACCTACGAGCAGTACTTC
CDR3 protein: CASSIGQRTYEQYF

V gene: TRBV5-1
J gene: TRBJ2-6
D gene: .
clone size: .
CDR3 DNA: TGCGCCAGCAGCCAAACGGCCGGGACATTTGGGGCCAACGTCCTGACTTTC
CDR3 protein: CASSQTAGTFGANVLTF

V gene: TRBV19
J gene: TRBJ2-3
D gene: TRBD2
clone size: .
CDR3 DNA: TGTGCCAGTAGTATCGAAGCGGGAGTTAGAGATACGCAGTATTTT
CDR3 protein: CASSIEAGVRDTQYF

V gene: TRBV9
J gene: TRBJ1-3
D gene: .
clone size: .
CDR3 DNA: TGTGCCAGCAGCAAATCCTCTGGAAACACCATATATTTT
CDR3 protein: CASSKSSGNTIYF

V gene: TRBV5-1
J gene: TRBJ2-3
D gene: TRBD2
clone size: .
CDR3 DNA: TGCGCCAGCAGCGATTGGTATTCGGGACTAGCGGCAGATACGCAGTATTTT
CDR3 protein: CASSDWYSGLAADTQYF

V gene: TRBV9
J gene: TRBJ2-1
D gene: TRBD2
clone size: .
CDR3 DNA: TGTGCCAGCAGTTTAGCGGGCACCTCCTACAATGAGCAGTTCTTC
CDR3 protein: CASSLAGTSYNEQFF

V gene: TRBV7-9
J gene: TRBJ2-7
D gene: TRBD2
clone size: .
CDR3 DNA: TGTGCCAGCAGCTTAGGGAGCGGGAGGGCCTACGAGCAGTACTTC
CDR3 protein: CASSLGSGRAYEQYF

V gene: TRBV19
J gene: TRBJ1-2
D gene: .
clone size: .
CDR3 DNA: TGTGCCAGTAAAGAGGAGGTCCCAATCCCCTATGGCTACACCTTC
CDR3 protein: CASKEEVPIPYGYTF

V gene: TRBV6-4
J gene: TRBJ2-7
D gene: .
clone size: .
CDR3 DNA: TGTGCCAGCAGCCGGGAAGGGGGCTACGAGCAGTACTTC
CDR3 protein: CASSREGGYEQYF

V gene: TRBV18
J gene: TRBJ1-3
D gene: .
clone size: .
CDR3 DNA: TGTGCCAGCTCACGAGGGGTATCCGGTGTCTCTGGAAACACCATATATTTT
CDR3 protein: CASSRGVSGVSGNTIYF

V gene: TRBV29-1
J gene: TRBJ2-1
D gene: .
clone size: .
CDR3 DNA: TGCAGCGTTGAGGGCAGGGGCAATGAGCAGTTCTTC
CDR3 protein: CSVEGRGNEQFF